Here is one T cell receptor (beta chain) with its context. Its cognate antigen is unknown. The sample comes from a study of T cell responses to AZD1222 COVID-19 vaccine. Whole-study context: Combined were second doses at about 4 or about 12 weeks. Findings and limits, study-wide: Only after the peak T cell response were repertoires sampled. Clonal diversity may have been underestimated in mostly white British donors. Nearly half of unique spike-specific TCRs reportedly avoided B.1.351 and B.1.1.7 mutated regions.

Germline V CDR1 and CDR2: SGHTS, YDEGEE. Trimming took off 0 bases at V and 5 bases at J, with 11 bases between the two ends. The CDR3 is made up of 14 amino acids. Assay: immunoSEQ multiplex PCR; the TCRdb copy retains only in-frame clones and omits some. The sample holds roughly 120,000 clones, roughly 90% seen once. This sequence was found in an adult in good health. The material sequenced was peripheral blood, taken on day 0 of AZD1222 vaccination. V is TRBV5-8 and J is TRBJ1-1; weak D call: TRBD1 (6 bases). CDR3: CASSLERGGTEAFF. The CDR3 DNA reads as TGTGCCAGCAGCTTGGAGAGGGGGGGTACTGAAGCTTTCTTT.